These T cell receptor beta chains were read from a single sample in a study of control samples from healthy donors and cancer patients. Libraries were prepared by immunoSEQ multiplex PCR; TCRdb keeps only in-frame clonotypes and omits some of them. Of 350,000 to 450,000 clones in the sample, 90% are singletons; the top ten hold 5% to 8%. Sequencing was carried out using PBMCs. The receptors were sampled from a middle-aged man with head and neck cancer. CDR3s include the opening cysteine and the closing phenylalanine or tryptophan. The order of the fields is D gene, V gene, J gene, clone size, CDR3 DNA, CDR3 protein. D genes are given only for firm matches. The size field is filled for only some rows; it gives once, few, many or a size class.

D gene: -; V gene: TRBV4-3; J gene: TRBJ1-4; clone size: -; CDR3 DNA: TGCGCCAGCAGCCAAGGGGTACTCGACAGGTGGGGAGAAAAACTGTTTTTT; CDR3 protein: CASSQGVLDRWGEKLFF
D gene: TRBD1; V gene: TRBV28; J gene: TRBJ1-2; clone size: -; CDR3 DNA: TGTGCCAGCACCCTTGACAGGGGTAACTATGGCTACACCTTC; CDR3 protein: CASTLDRGNYGYTF
D gene: TRBD2; V gene: TRBV19; J gene: TRBJ2-3; clone size: -; CDR3 DNA: TGTGCCAGTAGTTTTTGGACTAGCGGGAGTGATACGCAGTATTTT; CDR3 protein: CASSFWTSGSDTQYF
D gene: -; V gene: TRBV6-6; J gene: TRBJ1-1; clone size: -; CDR3 DNA: TGTGCCAGCAGTTACCAACTCTCGGGGGCGGAAGCTTTCTTT; CDR3 protein: CASSYQLSGAEAFF
D gene: -; V gene: TRBV28; J gene: TRBJ2-2; clone size: -; CDR3 DNA: TGTGCCAGCAGCCCCGGGACCCCTAGCGGGGAGCTGTTTTTT; CDR3 protein: CASSPGTPSGELFF
D gene: TRBD1; V gene: TRBV6-1; J gene: TRBJ1-5; clone size: -; CDR3 DNA: TGTGCCAGCAGTGAAAGGAAACAGGGGAATAGCAATCAGCCCCAGCATTTT; CDR3 protein: CASSERKQGNSNQPQHF
D gene: TRBD1; V gene: TRBV6-2/TRBV6-3; J gene: TRBJ2-7; clone size: once; CDR3 DNA: TGTGCCAGCAGTTACGGGACAGATTACGAGCAGTACTTC; CDR3 protein: CASSYGTDYEQYF
D gene: -; V gene: TRBV7-2; J gene: TRBJ1-3; clone size: -; CDR3 DNA: TGTGCCAGCACCCCCGTTTTGGCTGGAAACACCATATATTTT; CDR3 protein: CASTPVLAGNTIYF
D gene: -; V gene: TRBV5-4; J gene: TRBJ2-6; clone size: -; CDR3 DNA: TGTGCCAGCAGCCAATTCAGGGGCGCGGGGGCTGGGGCCAACGTCCTGACTTTC; CDR3 protein: CASSQFRGAGAGANVLTF
D gene: TRBD2; V gene: TRBV4-2; J gene: TRBJ2-7; clone size: once; CDR3 DNA: TGTGCCAGCAGCCAGAGCGGGGGGGATAACGAGCAGTACTTC; CDR3 protein: CASSQSGGDNEQYF
D gene: -; V gene: TRBV28; J gene: TRBJ1-4; clone size: -; CDR3 DNA: TGTGCCAGCAGTTTACCAGGCTCTAATGAAAAACTGTTTTTT; CDR3 protein: CASSLPGSNEKLFF
D gene: -; V gene: TRBV5-4; J gene: TRBJ2-2; clone size: -; CDR3 DNA: TGTGCCAGCAGCTTGGAACAGGTGAAGAACACCGGGGAGCTGTTTTTT; CDR3 protein: CASSLEQVKNTGELFF
D gene: -; V gene: TRBV7-8; J gene: TRBJ1-1; clone size: once; CDR3 DNA: TGTGCCAGCAGCTTAAGCTCGGGACAACTGAACACTGAAGCTTTCTTT; CDR3 protein: CASSLSSGQLNTEAFF
D gene: TRBD2; V gene: TRBV5-1; J gene: TRBJ2-1; clone size: -; CDR3 DNA: TGCGCCAGCAGCTACTCTAGCGGGGGGACGGATGAGCAGTTCTTC; CDR3 protein: CASSYSSGGTDEQFF
D gene: TRBD2; V gene: TRBV29-1; J gene: TRBJ2-1; clone size: -; CDR3 DNA: TGCAGCGTTGAAGATATAGGGCTAGCGGGGGGGAATGAGCAGTTCTTC; CDR3 protein: CSVEDIGLAGGNEQFF
D gene: -; V gene: TRBV5-4; J gene: TRBJ1-1; clone size: -; CDR3 DNA: TGTGCCAGCAGCTTGGACACAGCGTTTACTGAAGCTTTCTTT; CDR3 protein: CASSLDTAFTEAFF
D gene: -; V gene: TRBV28; J gene: TRBJ1-1; clone size: -; CDR3 DNA: TGTGCCAGCAGTTTTACTCCTGCTGAAGCTTTCTTT; CDR3 protein: CASSFTPAEAFF
D gene: -; V gene: TRBV27; J gene: TRBJ2-1; clone size: -; CDR3 DNA: TGTGCCAGCAGTTTATATTGGACTACTCAGAATGAGCAGTTCTTC; CDR3 protein: CASSLYWTTQNEQFF
D gene: TRBD2; V gene: TRBV27; J gene: TRBJ2-1; clone size: -; CDR3 DNA: TGTGCCAGCAGATACCTATCCGGTACTAGCGGATCCAATGAGCAGTTCTTC; CDR3 protein: CASRYLSGTSGSNEQFF
D gene: TRBD2; V gene: TRBV7-9; J gene: TRBJ2-1; clone size: -; CDR3 DNA: TGTGCCAGCAGCTTAGAGGGACTAGCGGGACTTTACAATGAGCAGTTCTTC; CDR3 protein: CASSLEGLAGLYNEQFF
D gene: -; V gene: TRBV7-3; J gene: TRBJ1-6; clone size: -; CDR3 DNA: TGTGCCAGCAGCTTACGGGGTAGAGGTAATTCACCCCTCCACTTT; CDR3 protein: CASSLRGRGNSPLHF
D gene: -; V gene: TRBV24-1; J gene: TRBJ2-2; clone size: -; CDR3 DNA: TGTGCCACCAGTGACCCGGCCGGGGGCGCGAACACCGGGGAGCTGTTTTTT; CDR3 protein: CATSDPAGGANTGELFF
D gene: -; V gene: TRBV5-1; J gene: TRBJ1-1; clone size: -; CDR3 DNA: TGCGCCAGCAGCTTGAACCTCTTGAACACTGAAGCTTTCTTT; CDR3 protein: CASSLNLLNTEAFF
D gene: TRBD2; V gene: TRBV19; J gene: TRBJ2-1; clone size: -; CDR3 DNA: TGTGCCAGTAGTATAGGGGGGGGGATCTACAATGAGCAGTTCTTC; CDR3 protein: CASSIGGGIYNEQFF
D gene: TRBD1; V gene: TRBV6-1; J gene: TRBJ1-5; clone size: -; CDR3 DNA: TGTGCCAGCAGTGAATCAGGGGGCGGGCAGCCCCAGCATTTT; CDR3 protein: CASSESGGGQPQHF
D gene: -; V gene: TRBV5-6; J gene: TRBJ1-1; clone size: -; CDR3 DNA: TGTGCCAGCAGCTTGGAGCAGCACACTGAAGCTTTCTTT; CDR3 protein: CASSLEQHTEAFF
D gene: -; V gene: TRBV7-9; J gene: TRBJ2-1; clone size: -; CDR3 DNA: TGTGCCAGCAGCCCCCCGGTGGTATTCTATGAGCAGTTCTTC; CDR3 protein: CASSPPVVFYEQFF
D gene: TRBD2; V gene: TRBV11-2; J gene: TRBJ2-1; clone size: -; CDR3 DNA: TGTGCCAGCAGCTTAGAGCGAGCGGGAGGACGGGTTTACAATGAGCAGTTCTTC; CDR3 protein: CASSLERAGGRVYNEQFF
D gene: TRBD1; V gene: TRBV6-5; J gene: TRBJ2-6; clone size: -; CDR3 DNA: TGTGCCAGCAGTTCTTGGGACAGCTCTGGGGCCAACGTCCTGACTTTC; CDR3 protein: CASSSWDSSGANVLTF
D gene: -; V gene: TRBV6-6; J gene: TRBJ2-5; clone size: -; CDR3 DNA: TGTGCCAGCAGTTACTCGATTCTGGCGGCAGAGACCCAGTACTTC; CDR3 protein: CASSYSILAAETQYF